This record covers a single TCR beta chain. Only a few counts were recorded for this clonotype. Its cognate antigen has yet to be identified. Base quality data are lacking; no much larger clone is found one base away. These data originate in a study of T cell repertoires in cytomegalovirus infection (dated by TCRdb to between 2018 and 2021). The study in broad terms: Alongside well-studied HLA-B-restricted epitopes, the peptide stimulations were aimed at recently identified HLA-C-restricted CMV epitopes, whose presentation resists viral immunomodulation. The HLA type of each donor mattered for the analysis, because public TCR beta signatures pointed to carriage of CMV infection along with the matching HLA type.

V and J are truncated by 6 bases and 2 bases respectively, leaving an intervening sequence of 7 bases. Including cysteine and phenylalanine, the CDR3 has 12 amino acids. Only the CDR3 region is kept as DNA, spanning 36 bases read in frame from base 1. CDR1 and CDR2, per the germline V gene (reference sequence), are SEHNR and FQNEAQ. Results and caveats for the whole study, not just this receptor: The ex vivo response was dominated by HLA-C-restricted CMV-specific TCR beta clonotypes, which also provided the single most frequent clonotype in two of eight donors. In both this cohort and an independent cohort of more than 350 donors, the cumulative frequency of public TCR beta family members distinguished carriers of CMV infection plus the relevant HLA type.

TCRdb shows the sequencer as Illumina HiSeq 1500. Clones were called with MiXCR by TCRdb after fastp trimmed the public reads at Q25, and only in-frame beta chains were retained. Each record represents a unique CDR3 protein, reported with the most common genes and DNA among its rows. The sample yields a few hundred thousand distinct CDR3 sequences; about 42% were counted once. The ten top clones hold approximately 40% of the sample. This specimen's treatment or condition label, interpreted: in vitro stimulation with specific CMV peptide epitopes to enrich CMV-specific T cells. The rearrangement combines TRBV7-9 with TRBJ1-1; the D gene cannot be named for sure. The TCR comes from a human donor in good health (CMV status not recorded). Some clones in this sample may be carry-over from other donors' samples. The sequenced sample was cultured PBMCs, obtained from culture after CMV antigen stimulation. The base sequence is TGTGCCAGCAGTGGGCTTAACACTGAAGCTTTCTTT. It is translated as CASSGLNTEAFF.